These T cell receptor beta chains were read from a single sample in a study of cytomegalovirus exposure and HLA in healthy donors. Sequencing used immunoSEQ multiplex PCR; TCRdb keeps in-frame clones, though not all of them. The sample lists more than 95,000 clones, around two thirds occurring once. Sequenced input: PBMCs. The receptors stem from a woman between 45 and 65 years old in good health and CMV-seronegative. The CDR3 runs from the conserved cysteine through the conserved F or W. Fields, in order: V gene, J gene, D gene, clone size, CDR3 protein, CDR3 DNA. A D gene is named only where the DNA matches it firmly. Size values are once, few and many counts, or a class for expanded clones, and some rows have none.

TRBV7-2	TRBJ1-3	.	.	CASSLSGTAAGNTIYF	TGTGCCAGCAGCTTATCGGGGACTGCCGCTGGAAACACCATATATTTT
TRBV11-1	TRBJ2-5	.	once	CASSQTGYTQYF	TGTGCCAGCAGCCAAACGGGTTACACCCAGTACTTC
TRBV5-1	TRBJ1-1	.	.	CASSLARLNTEAFF	TGCGCCAGCAGCTTGGCCAGGTTAAACACTGAAGCTTTCTTT
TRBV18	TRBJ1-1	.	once	CASSPLSGQNTEAFF	TGTGCCAGCTCACCACTTTCAGGGCAGAACACTGAAGCTTTCTTT
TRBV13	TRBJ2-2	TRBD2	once	CASSKRLAGGIGELFF	TGTGCCAGCAGCAAGAGGCTAGCGGGGGGTATCGGGGAGCTGTTTTTT
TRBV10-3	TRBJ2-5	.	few	CAISGTHQETQYF	TGTGCCATCAGTGGGACTCACCAAGAGACCCAGTACTTC
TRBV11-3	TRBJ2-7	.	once	CASSSTGFYEQYF	TGTGCCAGCAGCTCGACAGGATTCTACGAGCAGTACTTC
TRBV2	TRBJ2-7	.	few	CASSGGRGPEQYF	TGTGCCAGCAGTGGTGGTCGAGGGCCCGAGCAGTACTTC
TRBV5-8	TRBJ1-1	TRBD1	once	CASSLNRGPDTEAFF	TGTGCCAGCAGCTTAAACAGGGGGCCGGACACTGAAGCTTTCTTT
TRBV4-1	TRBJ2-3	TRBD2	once	CASSHSGGAGDTQYF	TGCGCCAGCAGCCATAGCGGGGGGGCGGGAGATACGCAGTATTTT
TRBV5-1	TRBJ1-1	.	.	CASSLIGEDTEAFF	TGCGCCAGCAGCTTGATTGGGGAGGACACTGAAGCTTTCTTT
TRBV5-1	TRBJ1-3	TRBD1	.	CASSQQGWRNTIYF	TGCGCCAGCAGCCAACAGGGGTGGCGGAACACCATATATTTT
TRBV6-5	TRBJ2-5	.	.	CASSYSIGAGEQYF	TGTGCCAGCAGTTACTCGATAGGGGCAGGGGAGCAGTACTTC
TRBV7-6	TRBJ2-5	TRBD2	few	CASSIGLAGQETQYF	TGTGCCAGCAGCATTGGACTAGCGGGCCAAGAGACCCAGTACTTC
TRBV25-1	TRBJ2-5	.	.	CASSEYRVNQETQYF	TGTGCCAGCAGTGAGTACAGGGTTAACCAAGAGACCCAGTACTTC
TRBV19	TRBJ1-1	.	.	CASSVALNTEAFF	TGTGCCAGTAGTGTAGCGTTGAACACTGAAGCTTTCTTT
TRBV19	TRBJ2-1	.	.	CASSGTGIYNEQFF	TGTGCCAGTAGCGGGACTGGCATCTACAATGAGCAGTTCTTC
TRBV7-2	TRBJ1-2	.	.	CASSLARQPYGYTF	TGTGCCAGCAGCTTAGCGAGACAGCCGTATGGCTACACCTTC
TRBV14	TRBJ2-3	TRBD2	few	CASSLLAGLEGTQYF	TGTGCCAGCAGCCTGTTAGCGGGTCTCGAGGGTACGCAGTATTTT
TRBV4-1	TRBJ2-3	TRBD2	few	CASSPHKSGMNTDTQYF	TGCGCCAGCAGCCCTCATAAAAGCGGGATGAATACAGATACGCAGTATTTT
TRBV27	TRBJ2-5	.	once	CASSLSFLETQYF	TGTGCCAGCAGTTTATCGTTCCTAGAAACCCAGTACTTC
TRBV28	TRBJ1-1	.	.	CASSQTWEAFF	TGTGCCAGCAGCCAGACATGGGAAGCTTTCTTT
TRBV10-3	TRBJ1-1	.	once	CAISEPGELNTEAFF	TGTGCCATCAGTGAGCCCGGGGAATTGAACACTGAAGCTTTCTTT
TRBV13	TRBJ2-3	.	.	CASSLSSDHTGDTQYF	TGTGCCAGCAGCTTATCTAGCGACCATACAGGAGATACGCAGTATTTT
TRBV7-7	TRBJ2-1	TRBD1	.	CASSLGGTGVGNEQFF	TGTGCCAGCAGCTTAGGTGGGACAGGGGTGGGGAATGAGCAGTTCTTC
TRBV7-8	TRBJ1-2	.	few	CATAKGEDYGYTF	TGTGCCACCGCAAAAGGGGAGGACTATGGCTACACCTTC
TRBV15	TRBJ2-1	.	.	CATSSRVGGTYNEQFF	TGTGCCACCAGCAGCCGGGTCGGGGGAACCTACAATGAGCAGTTCTTC
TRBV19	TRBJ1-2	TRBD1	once	CASNLDRDNYGYTF	TGTGCCAGTAACCTGGACAGGGACAACTATGGCTACACCTTC
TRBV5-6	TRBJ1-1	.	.	CASSPSPPGVRMTEAFF	TGTGCCAGCAGCCCCTCCCCCCCCGGGGTGAGAATGACTGAAGCTTTCTTT
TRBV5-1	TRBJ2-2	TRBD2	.	CASSSPTSGRAVVTGELFF	TGCGCCAGCAGCTCACCGACTAGCGGGAGGGCCGTTGTCACCGGGGAGCTGTTTTTT
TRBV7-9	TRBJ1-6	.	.	CASSFSVEENSPLHF	TGTGCCAGCAGCTTTTCGGTTGAGGAGAATTCACCCCTCCACTTT
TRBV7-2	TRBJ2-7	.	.	CASSFGQNNYEQYF	TGTGCCAGCAGCTTCGGACAGAATAATTACGAGCAGTACTTC
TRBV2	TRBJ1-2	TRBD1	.	CASRTGTYGYTF	TGTGCCAGCAGGACAGGGACCTATGGCTACACCTTC
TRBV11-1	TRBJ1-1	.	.	CASSLIAGHTEAFF	TGTGCCAGCAGCTTGATCGCAGGGCACACTGAAGCTTTCTTT
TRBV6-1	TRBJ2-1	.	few	CASSGQGGEQFF	TGTGCCAGCAGTGGCCAGGGGGGTGAGCAGTTCTTC
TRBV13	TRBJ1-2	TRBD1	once	CASSLNRGRSSYGYTF	TGTGCCAGCAGCTTAAACAGGGGCCGCTCGTCTTATGGCTACACCTTC
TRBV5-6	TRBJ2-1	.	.	CASSLYQGEQFF	TGTGCCAGCAGCTTGTACCAGGGTGAGCAGTTCTTC
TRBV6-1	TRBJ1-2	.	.	CASTPDRRYGYTF	TGTGCCAGCACCCCCGACAGACGCTATGGCTACACCTTC
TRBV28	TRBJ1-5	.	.	CATVRGGGSYSNQPQHF	TGTGCCACCGTAAGGGGGGGAGGCAGTTATAGCAATCAGCCCCAGCATTTT
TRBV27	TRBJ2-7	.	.	CASSLSRASYEQYF	TGTGCCAGCAGTTTAAGCAGGGCCTCCTACGAGCAGTACTTC
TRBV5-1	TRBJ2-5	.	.	CASSLNHKTQYF	TGCGCCAGCAGCTTGAACCACAAGACCCAGTACTTC
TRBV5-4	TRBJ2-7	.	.	CASTTSTSAEQYF	TGTGCCAGCACCACTAGTACCTCGGCCGAGCAGTACTTC
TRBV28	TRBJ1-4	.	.	CASSLGDSDNEKLFF	TGTGCCAGCAGTTTGGGGGACTCCGATAATGAAAAACTGTTTTTT